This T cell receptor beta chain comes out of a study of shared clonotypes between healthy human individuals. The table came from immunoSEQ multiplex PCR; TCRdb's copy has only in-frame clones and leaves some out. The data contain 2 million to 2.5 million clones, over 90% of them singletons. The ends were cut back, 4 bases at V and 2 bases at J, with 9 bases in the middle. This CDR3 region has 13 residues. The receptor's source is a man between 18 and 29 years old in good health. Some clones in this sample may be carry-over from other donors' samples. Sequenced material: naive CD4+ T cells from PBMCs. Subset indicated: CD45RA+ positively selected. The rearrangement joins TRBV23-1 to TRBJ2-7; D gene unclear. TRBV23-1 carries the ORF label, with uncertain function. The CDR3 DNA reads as TGCGCCAGCAGTCTAGCCGGGCCCTACGAGCAGTACTTC. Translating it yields CASSLAGPYEQYF.